This T cell receptor beta chain appears in the sequencing data of a study of cytomegalovirus exposure and HLA in healthy donors. Germline CDR1 reads SNHLY; CDR2 reads FYNNEI. The CDR3 contains 12 residues. Between the trimmed V and J ends, which lost 5 bases and 12 bases, there was a span of 16 bases. A note on this clone: The antigen is unknown.

Data came from immunoSEQ multiplex PCR; TCRdb stores just in-frame clones and leaves some out. There are around 71,000 clones in the sample; around 95% occur only once, and over 1.2% lies in the top ten. The donors were in the approximately 120-subject validation cohort, distinct from the approximately 670-subject first cohort. Study outcomes and limitations: According to reports, the classifier identified cytomegalovirus status with high specificity and sensitivity. The investigators catalogued 150 to 200 TCR beta chains as cytomegalovirus-associated.

The J gene is TRBJ1-1, the V gene TRBV2; D is undetermined. The sequence came from a man aged 18-30 years in good health and CMV-seropositive. Sequences were obtained from PBMCs. The CDR3, as DNA: TGTGCCAGCAGTTCGTCAGAGACACTGACTTTCTTT. This encodes CASSSSETLTFF.